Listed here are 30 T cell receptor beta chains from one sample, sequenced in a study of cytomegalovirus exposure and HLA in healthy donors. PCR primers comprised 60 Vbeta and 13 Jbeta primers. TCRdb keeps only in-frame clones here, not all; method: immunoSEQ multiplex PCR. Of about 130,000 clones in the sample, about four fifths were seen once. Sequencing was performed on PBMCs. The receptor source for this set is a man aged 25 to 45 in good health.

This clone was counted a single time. The CDR3 spells CASSSWTVRREGFDEQYF. In DNA, the CDR3 is TGTGCCAGCAGCTCCTGGACAGTCCGCAGAGAAGGGTTCGACGAGCAGTACTTC. The V and J genes are TRBV11-1 and TRBJ2-7; D is perhaps TRBD1 (6 bases). V shed 4 bases and J shed 5 bases, with 27 bases lying between them. Germline V CDR1 and CDR2: SGHAT, FQDESV (reference sequence). The CDR3 contains 18 residues.

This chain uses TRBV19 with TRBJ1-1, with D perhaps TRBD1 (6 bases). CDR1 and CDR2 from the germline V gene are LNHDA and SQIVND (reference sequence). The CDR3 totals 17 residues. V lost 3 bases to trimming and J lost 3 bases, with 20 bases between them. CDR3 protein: CASSIGETGTPYTEAFF. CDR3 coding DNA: TGTGCCAGTAGTATTGGGGAGACCGGGACACCCTACACTGAAGCTTTCTTT.

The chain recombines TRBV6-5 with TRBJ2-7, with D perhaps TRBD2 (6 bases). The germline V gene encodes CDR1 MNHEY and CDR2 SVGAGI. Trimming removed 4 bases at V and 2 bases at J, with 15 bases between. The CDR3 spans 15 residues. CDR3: CASSLGSGYPYEQYF. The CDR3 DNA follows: TGTGCCAGCAGTTTAGGGAGCGGGTACCCCTACGAGCAGTACTTC.

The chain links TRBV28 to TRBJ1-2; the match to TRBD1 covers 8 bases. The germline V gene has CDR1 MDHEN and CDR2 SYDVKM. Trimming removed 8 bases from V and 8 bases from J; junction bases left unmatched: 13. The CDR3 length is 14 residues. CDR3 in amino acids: CASLTTPRGQGYTF. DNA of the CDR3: TGTGCCAGCCTTACGACCCCCAGGGGGCAGGGCTACACCTTC.

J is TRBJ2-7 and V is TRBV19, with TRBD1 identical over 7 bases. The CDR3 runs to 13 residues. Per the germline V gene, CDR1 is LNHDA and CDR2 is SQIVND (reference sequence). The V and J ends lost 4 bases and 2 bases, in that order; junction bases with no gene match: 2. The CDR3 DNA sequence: TGTGCCAGTAGTAAGGGGGCACCCTACGAGCAGTACTTC. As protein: CASSKGAPYEQYF.

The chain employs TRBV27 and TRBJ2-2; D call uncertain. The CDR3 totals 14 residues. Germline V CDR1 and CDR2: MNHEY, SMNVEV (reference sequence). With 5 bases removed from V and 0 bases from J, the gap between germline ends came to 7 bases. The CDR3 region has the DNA TGTGCCAGCAGTGTGGCAACGAACACCGGGGAGCTGTTTTTT. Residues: CASSVATNTGELFF.

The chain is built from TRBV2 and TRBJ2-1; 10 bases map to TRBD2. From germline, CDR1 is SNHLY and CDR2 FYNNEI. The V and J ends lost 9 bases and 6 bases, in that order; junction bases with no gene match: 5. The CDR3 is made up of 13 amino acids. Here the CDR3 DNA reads TGTGCCAGGAAGCGGGAGGGGTTCAATGAGCAGTTCTTC. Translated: CARKREGFNEQFF.

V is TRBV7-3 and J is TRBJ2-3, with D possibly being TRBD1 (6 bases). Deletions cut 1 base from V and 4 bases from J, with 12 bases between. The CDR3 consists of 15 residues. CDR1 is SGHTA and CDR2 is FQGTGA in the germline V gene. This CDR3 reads CASSLNGGAADTQYF. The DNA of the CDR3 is TGTGCCAGCAGCTTAAATGGGGGCGCGGCAGATACGCAGTATTTT. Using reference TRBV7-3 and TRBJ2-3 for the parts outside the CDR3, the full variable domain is GAGVSQTPSNKVTEKGKYVELRCDPISGHTALYWYRQSLGQGPEFLIYFQGTGAADDSGLPNDRFFAVRPEGSVSTLKIQRTERGDSAVYLCASSLNGGAADTQYFGPGTRLTVL.

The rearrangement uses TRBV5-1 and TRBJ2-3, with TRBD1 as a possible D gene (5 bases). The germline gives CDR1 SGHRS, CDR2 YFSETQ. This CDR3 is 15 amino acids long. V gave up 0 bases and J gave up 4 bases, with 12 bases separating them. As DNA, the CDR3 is TGCGCCAGCAGCTTGGCGGCAGGGATTTCAGATACGCAGTATTTT. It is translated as CASSLAAGISDTQYF.

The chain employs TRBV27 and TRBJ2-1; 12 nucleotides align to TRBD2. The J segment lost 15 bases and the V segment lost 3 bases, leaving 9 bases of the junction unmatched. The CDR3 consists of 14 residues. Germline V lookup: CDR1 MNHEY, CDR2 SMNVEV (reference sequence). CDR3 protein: CASSFGASGRARFF. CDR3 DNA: TGTGCCAGCAGTTTTGGCGCTAGCGGGAGGGCCCGGTTCTTC.

The CDR3 DNA reads TGTGCCAGCAGTTCCCACGACAGGGGGCGTGTAGTCTACACCTTC. It translates to CASSSHDRGRVVYTF. The chain combines TRBV28 with TRBJ1-2, with 10 bases fitting TRBD1. The CDR3 runs 15 residues. The trim removed 4 bases at V and 10 bases at J, leaving 12 bases unmatched. From germline, CDR1 is MDHEN and CDR2 SYDVKM.

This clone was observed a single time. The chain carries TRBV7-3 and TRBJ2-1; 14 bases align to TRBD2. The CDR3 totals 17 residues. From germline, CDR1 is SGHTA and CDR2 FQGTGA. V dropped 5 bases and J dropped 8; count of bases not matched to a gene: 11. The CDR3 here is CASSPGLAGAEAHEQFF. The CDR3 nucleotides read TGTGCCAGCAGCCCGGGACTAGCGGGAGCAGAGGCTCATGAGCAGTTCTTC.

The CDR3 DNA reads TGTGCCATCAGTGTCTCGGGGGACGAGCAGTACTTC. Amino acid sequence: CAISVSGDEQYF. The chain carries TRBV10-3 and TRBJ2-7; perhaps TRBD2 as D (6 bases). V lost 4 bases, J lost 5 bases, and 9 bases lay in between. The CDR3 sequence is 12 residues long. The germline CDR1 and CDR2 sequences are ENHRY and SYGVKD.

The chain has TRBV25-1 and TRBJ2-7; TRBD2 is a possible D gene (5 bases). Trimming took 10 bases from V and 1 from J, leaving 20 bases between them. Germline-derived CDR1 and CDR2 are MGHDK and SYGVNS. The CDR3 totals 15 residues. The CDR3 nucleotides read TGTGCCACCTCGAAGGTTGGCGGGCCTTCCTACGAGCAGTACTTC. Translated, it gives CATSKVGGPSYEQYF.

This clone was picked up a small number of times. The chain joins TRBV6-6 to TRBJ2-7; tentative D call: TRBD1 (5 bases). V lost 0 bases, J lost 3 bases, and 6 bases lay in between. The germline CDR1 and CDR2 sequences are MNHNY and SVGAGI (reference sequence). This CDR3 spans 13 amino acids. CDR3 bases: TGTGCCAGCAGTTACTCCGACAGCTACGAGCAGTACTTC. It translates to CASSYSDSYEQYF.

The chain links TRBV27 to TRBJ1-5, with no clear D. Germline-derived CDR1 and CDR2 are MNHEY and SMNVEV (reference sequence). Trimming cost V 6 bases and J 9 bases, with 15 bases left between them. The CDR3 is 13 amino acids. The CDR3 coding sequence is TGTGCCAGCAGCCAGGCCGGCTTGGGGCCCCAGCATTTT. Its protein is CASSQAGLGPQHF.

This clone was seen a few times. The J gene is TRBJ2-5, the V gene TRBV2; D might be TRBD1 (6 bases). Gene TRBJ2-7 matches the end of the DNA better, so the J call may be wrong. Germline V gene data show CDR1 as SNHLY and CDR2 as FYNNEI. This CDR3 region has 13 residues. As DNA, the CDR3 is TGTGCCAGCAACCCAGAGAGGGGGTACGAGCAGTACTTC. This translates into CASNPERGYEQYF.

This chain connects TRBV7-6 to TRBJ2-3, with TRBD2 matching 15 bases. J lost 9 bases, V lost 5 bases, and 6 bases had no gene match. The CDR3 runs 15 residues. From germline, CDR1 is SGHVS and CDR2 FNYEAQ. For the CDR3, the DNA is TGTGCCAGCAGCCTGTGGACTAGCGGGAGGGAAACGCAGTATTTT. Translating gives CASSLWTSGRETQYF.

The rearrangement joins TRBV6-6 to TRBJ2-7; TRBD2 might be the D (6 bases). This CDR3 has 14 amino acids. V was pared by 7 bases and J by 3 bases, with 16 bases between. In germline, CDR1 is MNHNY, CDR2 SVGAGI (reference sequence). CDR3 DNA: TGTGCCAGCACCAACGGGGGTACTCTCTACGAGCAGTACTTC. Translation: CASTNGGTLYEQYF.

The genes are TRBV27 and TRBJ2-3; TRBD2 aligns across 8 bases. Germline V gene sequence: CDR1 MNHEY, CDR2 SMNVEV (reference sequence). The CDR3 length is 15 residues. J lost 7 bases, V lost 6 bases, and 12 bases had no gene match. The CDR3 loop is CASRSGAGGANTQYF. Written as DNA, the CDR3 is TGTGCCAGCAGGAGTGGGGCGGGAGGTGCAAATACGCAGTATTTT.

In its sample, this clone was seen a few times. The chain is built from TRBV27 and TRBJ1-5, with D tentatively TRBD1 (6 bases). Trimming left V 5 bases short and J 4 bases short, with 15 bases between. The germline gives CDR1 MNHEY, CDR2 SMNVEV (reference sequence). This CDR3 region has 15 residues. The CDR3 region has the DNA TGTGCCAGCAGTCGAAGAACAGGGTGGAATCAGCCCCAGCATTTT. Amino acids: CASSRRTGWNQPQHF.

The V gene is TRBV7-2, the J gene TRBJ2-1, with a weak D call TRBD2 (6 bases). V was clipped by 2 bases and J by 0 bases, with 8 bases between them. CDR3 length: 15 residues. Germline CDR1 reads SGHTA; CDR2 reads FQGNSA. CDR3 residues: CASSLQTSSYNEQFF. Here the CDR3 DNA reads TGTGCCAGCAGCTTACAGACTAGCTCCTACAATGAGCAGTTCTTC. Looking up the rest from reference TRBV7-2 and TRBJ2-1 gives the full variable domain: GAGVSQSPSNKVTEKGKDVELRCDPISGHTALYWYRQSLGQGLEFLIYFQGNSAPDKSGLPSDRFSAERTGGSVSTLTIQRTQQEDSAVYLCASSLQTSSYNEQFFGPGTRLTVL.

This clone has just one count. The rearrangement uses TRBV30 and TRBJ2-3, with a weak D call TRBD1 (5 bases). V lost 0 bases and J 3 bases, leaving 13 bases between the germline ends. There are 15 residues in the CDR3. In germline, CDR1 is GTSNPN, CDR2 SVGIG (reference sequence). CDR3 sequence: CAWSVQGVFTDTQYF. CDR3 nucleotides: TGTGCCTGGAGTGTACAAGGGGTGTTTACAGATACGCAGTATTTT.

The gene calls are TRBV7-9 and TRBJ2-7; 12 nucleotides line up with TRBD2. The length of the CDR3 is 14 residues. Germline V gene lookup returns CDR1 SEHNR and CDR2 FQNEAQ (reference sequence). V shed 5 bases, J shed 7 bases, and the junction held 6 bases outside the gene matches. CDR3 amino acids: CASSPSGRAGEQYF. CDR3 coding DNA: TGTGCCAGCAGCCCTAGCGGGAGGGCGGGTGAGCAGTACTTC.

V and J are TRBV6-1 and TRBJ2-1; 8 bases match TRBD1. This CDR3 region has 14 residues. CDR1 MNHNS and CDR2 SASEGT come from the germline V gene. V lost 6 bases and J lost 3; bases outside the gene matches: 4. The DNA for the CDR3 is TGTGCCAGCAGGATAGACAGGGGCTACAATGAGCAGTTCTTC. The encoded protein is CASRIDRGYNEQFF.

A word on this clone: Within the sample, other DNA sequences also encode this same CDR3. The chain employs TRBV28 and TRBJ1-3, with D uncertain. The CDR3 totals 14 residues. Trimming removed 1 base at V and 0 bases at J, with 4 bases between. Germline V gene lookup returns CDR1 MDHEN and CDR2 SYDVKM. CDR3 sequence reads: CASSLSGSGNTIYF. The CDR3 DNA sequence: TGTGCCAGCAGTTTATCAGGCTCTGGAAACACCATATATTTT. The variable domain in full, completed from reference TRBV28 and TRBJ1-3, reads DVKVTQSSRYLVKRTGEKVFLECVQDMDHENMFWYRQDPGLGLRLIYFSYDVKMKEKGDIPEGYSVSREKKERFSLILESASTNQTSMYLCASSLSGSGNTIYFGEGSWLTVV.

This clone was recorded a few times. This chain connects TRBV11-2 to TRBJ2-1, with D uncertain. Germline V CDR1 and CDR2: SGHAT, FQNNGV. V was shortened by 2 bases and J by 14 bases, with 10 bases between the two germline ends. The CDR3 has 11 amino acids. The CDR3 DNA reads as TGTGCCAGCAGCTTACGGTACCTGGAGTTCTTC. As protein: CASSLRYLEFF.

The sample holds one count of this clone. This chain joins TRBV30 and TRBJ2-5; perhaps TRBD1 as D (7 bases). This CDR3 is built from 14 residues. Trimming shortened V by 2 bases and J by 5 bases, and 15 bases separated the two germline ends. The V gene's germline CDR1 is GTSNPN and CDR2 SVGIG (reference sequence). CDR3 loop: CAWSPGGSRETQYF. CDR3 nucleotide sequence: TGTGCCTGGAGTCCAGGGGGGTCACGGGAGACCCAGTACTTC. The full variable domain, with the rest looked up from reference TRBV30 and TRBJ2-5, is SQTIHQWPATLVQPVGSPLSLECTVEGTSNPNLYWYRQAAGRGLQLLFYSVGIGQISSEVPQNLSASRPQDRQFILSSKKLLLSDSGFYLCAWSPGGSRETQYFGPGTRLLVL.

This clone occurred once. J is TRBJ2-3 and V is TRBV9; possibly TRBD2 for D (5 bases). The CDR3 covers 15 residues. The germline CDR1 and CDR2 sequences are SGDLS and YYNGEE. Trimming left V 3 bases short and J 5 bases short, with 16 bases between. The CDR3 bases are TGTGCCAGCAGCGGGTCCGGACTTGTAGGAGATACGCAGTATTTT. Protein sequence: CASSGSGLVGDTQYF.

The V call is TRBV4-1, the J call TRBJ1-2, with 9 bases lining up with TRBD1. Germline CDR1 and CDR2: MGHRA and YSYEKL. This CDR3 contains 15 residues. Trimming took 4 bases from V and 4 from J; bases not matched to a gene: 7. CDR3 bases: TGCGCCAGCAGCCCGAAGGACAGGGGAACCTATGGCTACACCTTC. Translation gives CASSPKDRGTYGYTF.